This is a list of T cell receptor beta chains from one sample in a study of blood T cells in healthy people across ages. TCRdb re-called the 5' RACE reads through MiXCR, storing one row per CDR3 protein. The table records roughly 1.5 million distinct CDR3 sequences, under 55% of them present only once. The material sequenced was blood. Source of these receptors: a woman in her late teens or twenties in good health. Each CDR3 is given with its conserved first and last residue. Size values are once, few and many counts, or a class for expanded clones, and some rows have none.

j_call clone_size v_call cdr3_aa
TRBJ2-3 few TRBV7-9 CASSLGGTTTVGDTQYF
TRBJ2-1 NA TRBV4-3 CASSQDLSFPNEQFF
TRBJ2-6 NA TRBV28 CASSPRTGVAGANVLTF
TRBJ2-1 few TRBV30 CAWSVGLNNEQFF
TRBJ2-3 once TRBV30 CARRRENTDTQYF
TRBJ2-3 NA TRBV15 CATSRPNLAGSSTDTQYF
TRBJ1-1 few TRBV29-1 CSVEAREGAGAEAFF
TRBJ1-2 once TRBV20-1 CSASPSQGRGGYTF
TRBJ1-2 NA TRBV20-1 CGATDDNYGYTF
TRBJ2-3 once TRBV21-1 CASSNTSKSTDTQYF
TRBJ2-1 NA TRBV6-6 CASSNTPGTGVEQFF
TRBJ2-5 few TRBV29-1 CSHTSGTSRETQYF
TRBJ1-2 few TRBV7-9 CASRALQGPHPYGYTF
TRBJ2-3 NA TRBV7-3 CASSLKRRGDTQYF
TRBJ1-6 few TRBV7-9 CASSEQGDNSPLHF
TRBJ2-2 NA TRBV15 CATSPRSTGELFF
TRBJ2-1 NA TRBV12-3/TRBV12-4 CASSSGVGLSYNEQFF
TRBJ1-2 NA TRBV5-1 CATRERDGYGYTF
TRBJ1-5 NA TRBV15 CATSRARSNQPQHF
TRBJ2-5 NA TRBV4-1 CASSQRGLQEAQYF
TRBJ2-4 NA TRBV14 CASSQVGGFFGQYF
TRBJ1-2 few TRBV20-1 CSASRRDVYGYTF
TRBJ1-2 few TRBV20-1 CSARRGLGGYTF
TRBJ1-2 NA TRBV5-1 CASSSGQMNVYGYTF
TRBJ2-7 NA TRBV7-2 CASSLMGTSGTNEQYF
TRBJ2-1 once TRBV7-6 CASTNGAGSYNEQFF
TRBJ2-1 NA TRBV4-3 CASSQEGWDNEQFF
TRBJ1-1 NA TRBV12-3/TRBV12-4 CASGADRNGGNTEAFF
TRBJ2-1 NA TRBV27 CASSGRTDFLYNEQFF